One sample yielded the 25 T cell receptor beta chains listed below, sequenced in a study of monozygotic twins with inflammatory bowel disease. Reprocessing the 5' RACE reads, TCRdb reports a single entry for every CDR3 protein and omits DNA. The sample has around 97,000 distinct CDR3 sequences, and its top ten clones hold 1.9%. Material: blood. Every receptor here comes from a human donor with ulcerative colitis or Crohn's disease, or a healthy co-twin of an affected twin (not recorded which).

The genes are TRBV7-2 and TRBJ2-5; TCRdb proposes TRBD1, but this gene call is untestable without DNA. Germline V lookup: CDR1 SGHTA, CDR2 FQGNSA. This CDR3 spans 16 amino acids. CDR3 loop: CASSLEPRVGRETQYF.

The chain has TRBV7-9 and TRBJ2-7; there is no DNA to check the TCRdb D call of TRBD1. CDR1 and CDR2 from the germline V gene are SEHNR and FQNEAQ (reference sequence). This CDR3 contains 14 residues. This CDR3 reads CASSLLSSGGEQYF.

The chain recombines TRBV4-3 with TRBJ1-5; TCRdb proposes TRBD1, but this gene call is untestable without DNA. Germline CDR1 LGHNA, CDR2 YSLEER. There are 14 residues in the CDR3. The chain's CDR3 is CASSQVKGPIPQHF.

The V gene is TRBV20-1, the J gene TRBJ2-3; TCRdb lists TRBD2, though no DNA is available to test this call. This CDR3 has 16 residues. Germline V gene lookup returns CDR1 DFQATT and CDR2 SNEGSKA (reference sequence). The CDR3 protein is CSAGYTTSGITDTQYF.

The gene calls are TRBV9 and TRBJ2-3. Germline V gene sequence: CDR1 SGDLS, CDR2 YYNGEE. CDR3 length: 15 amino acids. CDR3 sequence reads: CASSVGVSITDTQYF.

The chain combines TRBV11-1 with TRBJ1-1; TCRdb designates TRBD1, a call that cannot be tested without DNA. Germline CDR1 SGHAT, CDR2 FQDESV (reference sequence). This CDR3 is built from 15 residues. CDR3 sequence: CASSLAPGGNTEAFF.

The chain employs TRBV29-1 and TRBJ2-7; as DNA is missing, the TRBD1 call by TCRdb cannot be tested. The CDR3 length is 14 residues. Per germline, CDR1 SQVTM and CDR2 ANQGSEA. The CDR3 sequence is CSVGGVGGSWEQYF.

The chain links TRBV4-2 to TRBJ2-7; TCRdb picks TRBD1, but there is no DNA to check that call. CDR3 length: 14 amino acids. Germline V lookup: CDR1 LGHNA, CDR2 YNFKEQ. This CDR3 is CASSQADNLEEQYF.

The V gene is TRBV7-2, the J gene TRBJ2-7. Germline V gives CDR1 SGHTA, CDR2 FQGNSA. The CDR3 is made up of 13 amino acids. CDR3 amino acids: CASSRLGSYEQYF.

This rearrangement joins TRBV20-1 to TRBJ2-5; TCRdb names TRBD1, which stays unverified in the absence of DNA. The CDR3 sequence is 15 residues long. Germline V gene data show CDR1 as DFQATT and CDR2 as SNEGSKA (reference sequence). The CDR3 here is CSAREGTGGSKTQYF.

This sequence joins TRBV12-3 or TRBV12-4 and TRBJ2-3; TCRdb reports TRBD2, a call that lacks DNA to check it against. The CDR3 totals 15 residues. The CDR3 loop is CASSLTSGGADTQYF.

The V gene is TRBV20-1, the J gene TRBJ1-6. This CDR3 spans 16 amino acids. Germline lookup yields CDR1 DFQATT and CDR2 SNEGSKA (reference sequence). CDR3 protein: CSAKLGSSSYNSPLHF.

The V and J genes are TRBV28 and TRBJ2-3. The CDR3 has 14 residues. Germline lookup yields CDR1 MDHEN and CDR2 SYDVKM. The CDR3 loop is CASRSGDRTDTQYF.

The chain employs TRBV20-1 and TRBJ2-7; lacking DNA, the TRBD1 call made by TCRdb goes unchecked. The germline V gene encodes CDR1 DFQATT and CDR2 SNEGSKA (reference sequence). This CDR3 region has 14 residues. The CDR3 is CSARPPGGGYEQYF.

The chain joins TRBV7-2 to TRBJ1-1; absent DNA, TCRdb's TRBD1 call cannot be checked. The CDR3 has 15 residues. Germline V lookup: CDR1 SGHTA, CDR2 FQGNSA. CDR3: CASSLKGSMNTEAFF.

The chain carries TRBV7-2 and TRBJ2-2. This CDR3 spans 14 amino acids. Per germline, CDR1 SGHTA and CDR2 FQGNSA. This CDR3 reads CASRNGLYTGELFF.

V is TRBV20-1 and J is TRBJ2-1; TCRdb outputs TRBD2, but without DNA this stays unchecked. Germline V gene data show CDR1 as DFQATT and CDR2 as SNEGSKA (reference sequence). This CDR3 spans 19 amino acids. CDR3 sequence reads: CSANPLGQGGDPPVNEQFF.

The CDR3 sequence: CASLRDLAATGELFF. The J gene is TRBJ2-2, the V gene TRBV5-1; the TRBD2 assignment by TCRdb is unverifiable without DNA. This CDR3 contains 15 residues. Germline V gene lookup returns CDR1 SGHRS and CDR2 YFSETQ.

CDR3 in amino acids: CATSGVGTSYNEQFF. The V call is TRBV24-1, the J call TRBJ2-1. This CDR3 is built from 15 residues. Germline lookup yields CDR1 KGHDR and CDR2 SFDVKD.

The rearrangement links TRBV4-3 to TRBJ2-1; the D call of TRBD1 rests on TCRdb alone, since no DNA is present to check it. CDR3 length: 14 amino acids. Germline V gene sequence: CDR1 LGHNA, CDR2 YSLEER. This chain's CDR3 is CASSQDLQEHEQFF.

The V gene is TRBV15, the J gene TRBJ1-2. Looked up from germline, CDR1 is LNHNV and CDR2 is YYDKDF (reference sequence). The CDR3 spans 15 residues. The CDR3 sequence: CATSRVDAASRGYTF. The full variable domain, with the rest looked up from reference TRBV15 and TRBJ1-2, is DAMVIQNPRYQVTQFGKPVTLSCSQTLNHNVMYWYQQKSSQAPKLLFHYYDKDFNNEADTPDNFQSRRPNTSFCFLDIRSPGLGDTAMYLCATSRVDAASRGYTFGSGTRLTVV.

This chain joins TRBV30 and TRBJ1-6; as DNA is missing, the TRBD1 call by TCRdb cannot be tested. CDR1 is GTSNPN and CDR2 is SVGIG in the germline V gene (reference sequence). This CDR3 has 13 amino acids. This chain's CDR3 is CAWKDRSDSPLHF. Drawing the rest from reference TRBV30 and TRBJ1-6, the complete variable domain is SQTIHQWPATLVQPVGSPLSLECTVEGTSNPNLYWYRQAAGRGLQLLFYSVGIGQISSEVPQNLSASRPQDRQFILSSKKLLLSDSGFYLCAWKDRSDSPLHFGNGTRLTVT.

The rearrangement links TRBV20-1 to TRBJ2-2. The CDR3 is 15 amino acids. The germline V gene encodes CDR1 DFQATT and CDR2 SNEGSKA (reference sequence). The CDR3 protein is CSATSRLTNTGELFF.

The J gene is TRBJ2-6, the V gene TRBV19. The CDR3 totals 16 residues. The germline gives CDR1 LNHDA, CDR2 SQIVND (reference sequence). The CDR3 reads CASASIRSSGANVLTF.

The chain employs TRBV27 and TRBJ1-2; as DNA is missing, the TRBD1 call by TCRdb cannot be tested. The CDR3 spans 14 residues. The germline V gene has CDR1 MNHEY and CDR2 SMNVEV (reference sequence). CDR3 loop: CASSLAGGSYGYTF.